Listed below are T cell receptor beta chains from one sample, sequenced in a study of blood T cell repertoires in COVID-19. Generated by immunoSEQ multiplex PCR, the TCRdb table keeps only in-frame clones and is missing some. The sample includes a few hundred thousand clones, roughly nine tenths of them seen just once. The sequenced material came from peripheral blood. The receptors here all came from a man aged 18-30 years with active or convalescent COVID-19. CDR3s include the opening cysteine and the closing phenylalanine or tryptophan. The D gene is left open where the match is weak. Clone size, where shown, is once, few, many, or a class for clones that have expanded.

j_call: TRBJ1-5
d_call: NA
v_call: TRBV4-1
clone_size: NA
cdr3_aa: CASSQEWASNQPQHF
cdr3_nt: TGCGCCAGCAGCCAAGAATGGGCTAGCAATCAGCCCCAGCATTTT

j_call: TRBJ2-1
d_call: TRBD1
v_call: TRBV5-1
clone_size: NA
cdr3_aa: CASSLDPGQGNEQFF
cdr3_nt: TGCGCCAGCAGCTTGGATCCGGGACAGGGGAATGAGCAGTTCTTC

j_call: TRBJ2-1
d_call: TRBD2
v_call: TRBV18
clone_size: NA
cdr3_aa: CASTRPGLADYNEQFF
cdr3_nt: TGTGCCAGCACCAGGCCGGGACTAGCGGATTACAATGAGCAGTTCTTC

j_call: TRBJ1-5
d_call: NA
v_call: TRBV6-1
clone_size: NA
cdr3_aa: CASSEAGGDQPQHF
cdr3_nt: TGTGCCAGCAGTGAAGCGGGGGGGGATCAGCCCCAGCATTTT

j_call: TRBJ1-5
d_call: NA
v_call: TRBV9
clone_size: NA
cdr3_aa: CASSARGVRNQPQHF
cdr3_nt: TGTGCCAGCAGCGCCAGGGGTGTTCGCAATCAGCCCCAGCATTTT

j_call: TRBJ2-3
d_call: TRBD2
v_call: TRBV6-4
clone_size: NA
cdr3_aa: CASSVAAGGADTQYF
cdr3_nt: TGTGCCAGCAGTGTTGCGGCGGGGGGGGCAGATACGCAGTATTTT

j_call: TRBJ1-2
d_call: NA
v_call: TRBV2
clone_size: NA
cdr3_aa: CASRTLTGNYGYTF
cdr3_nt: TGTGCCAGCAGGACTTTGACAGGCAACTATGGCTACACCTTC

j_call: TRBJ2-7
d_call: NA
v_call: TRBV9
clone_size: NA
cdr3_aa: CASSARLEGEQYF
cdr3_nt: TGTGCCAGCAGCGCCCGACTGGAGGGGGAGCAGTACTTC

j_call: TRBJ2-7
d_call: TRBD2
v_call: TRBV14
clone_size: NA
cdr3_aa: CASSLSSGRVRSYEQYF
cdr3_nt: TGTGCCAGCAGCCTTAGTAGCGGGAGGGTCCGTTCCTACGAGCAGTACTTC

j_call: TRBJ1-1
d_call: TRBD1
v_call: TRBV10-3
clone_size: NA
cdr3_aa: CASGGQGAVNTEAFF
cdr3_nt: TGTGCCTCCGGAGGTCAGGGGGCCGTGAACACTGAAGCTTTCTTT

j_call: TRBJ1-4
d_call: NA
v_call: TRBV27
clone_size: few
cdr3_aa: CASSFKFGQASGREKLFF
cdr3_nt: TGTGCCAGCAGTTTTAAATTCGGGCAGGCTTCGGGGAGGGAAAAACTGTTTTTT

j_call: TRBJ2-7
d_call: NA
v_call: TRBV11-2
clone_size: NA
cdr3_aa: CASSTLGHGYEQYF
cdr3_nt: TGTGCCAGCAGTACATTAGGACACGGCTACGAGCAGTACTTC

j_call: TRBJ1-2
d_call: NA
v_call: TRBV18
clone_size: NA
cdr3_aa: CASSPQDRGGYTF
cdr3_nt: TGTGCCAGCTCACCACAGGACAGAGGAGGCTACACCTTC

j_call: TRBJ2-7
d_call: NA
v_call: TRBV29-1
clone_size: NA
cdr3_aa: CSVEDQTGEQYF
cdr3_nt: TGCAGCGTTGAAGATCAAACGGGGGAGCAGTACTTC

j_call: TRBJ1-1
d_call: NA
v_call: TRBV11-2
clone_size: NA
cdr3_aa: CASSPAGKRTEAFF
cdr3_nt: TGTGCCAGCAGCCCCGCAGGGAAGAGGACTGAAGCTTTCTTT

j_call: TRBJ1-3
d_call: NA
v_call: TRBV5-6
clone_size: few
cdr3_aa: CASSLQRGNTIYF
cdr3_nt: TGTGCCAGCAGCTTACAACGTGGAAACACCATATATTTT

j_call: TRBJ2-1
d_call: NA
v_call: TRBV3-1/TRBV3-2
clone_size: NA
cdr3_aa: CASSQERTGVSSYNEQFF
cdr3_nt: TGTGCCAGCAGCCAAGAAAGAACAGGAGTGAGCTCCTACAATGAGCAGTTCTTC

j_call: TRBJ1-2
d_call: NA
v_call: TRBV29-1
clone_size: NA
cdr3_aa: CSVARDRGYTF
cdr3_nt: TGCAGCGTTGCCAGGGATCGTGGCTACACCTTC

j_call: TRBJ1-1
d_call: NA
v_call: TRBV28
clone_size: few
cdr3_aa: CASSLAFMNTEAFF
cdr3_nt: TGTGCCAGCAGTTTAGCGTTTATGAACACTGAAGCTTTCTTT

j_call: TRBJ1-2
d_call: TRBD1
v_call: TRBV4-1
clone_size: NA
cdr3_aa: CASSQEVGTGRYHTF
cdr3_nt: TGCGCCAGCAGCCAAGAAGTCGGGACAGGTCGCTATCACACCTTC

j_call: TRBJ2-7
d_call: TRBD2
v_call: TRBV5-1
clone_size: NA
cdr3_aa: CASSGGLAGAGSYEQYF
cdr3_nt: TGCGCCAGCAGCGGCGGGCTAGCGGGGGCCGGCTCCTACGAGCAGTACTTC

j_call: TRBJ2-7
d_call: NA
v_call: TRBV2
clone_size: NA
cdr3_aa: CASSDADYEQYF
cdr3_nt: TGTGCCAGCAGTGACGCGGACTACGAGCAGTACTTC

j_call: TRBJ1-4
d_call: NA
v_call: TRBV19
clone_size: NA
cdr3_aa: CASRPGGQSNEKLFF
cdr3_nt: TGTGCCAGTAGACCTGGGGGACAAAGTAATGAAAAACTGTTTTTT

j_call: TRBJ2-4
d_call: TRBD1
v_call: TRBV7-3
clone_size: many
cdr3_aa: CASSKLGGQSDIQYF
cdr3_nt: TGTGCCAGCAGCAAATTAGGGGGACAGTCTGACATTCAGTACTTC

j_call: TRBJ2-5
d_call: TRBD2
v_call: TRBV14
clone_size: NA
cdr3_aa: CASSQGLAGAVRIQETQYF
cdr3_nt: TGTGCCAGCAGCCAGGGACTAGCGGGGGCAGTCCGCATCCAAGAGACCCAGTACTTC

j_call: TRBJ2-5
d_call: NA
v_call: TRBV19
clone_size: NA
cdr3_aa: CASSPTTGGETQYF
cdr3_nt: TGTGCCAGTAGTCCGACGACAGGAGGAGAGACCCAGTACTTC

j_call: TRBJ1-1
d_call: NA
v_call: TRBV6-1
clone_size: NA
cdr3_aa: CASSEIRDRGAFF
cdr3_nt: TGTGCCAGCAGTGAAATCAGGGATCGAGGAGCTTTCTTT

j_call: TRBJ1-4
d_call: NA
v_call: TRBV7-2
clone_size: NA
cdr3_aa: CASSSIAGAPNEKLFF
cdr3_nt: TGTGCCAGCAGCTCGATAGCAGGGGCGCCTAATGAAAAACTGTTTTTT

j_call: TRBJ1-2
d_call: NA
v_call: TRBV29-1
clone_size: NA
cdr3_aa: CSVEYQGSQDGYTF
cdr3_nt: TGCAGCGTTGAGTACCAGGGGAGTCAGGATGGCTACACCTTC

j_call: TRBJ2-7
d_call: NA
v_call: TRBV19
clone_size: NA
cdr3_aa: CASSIVVGGYEQYF
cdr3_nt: TGTGCCAGTAGTATAGTAGTCGGGGGCTACGAGCAGTACTTC

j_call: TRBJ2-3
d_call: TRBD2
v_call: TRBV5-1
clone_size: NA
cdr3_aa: CASSAGDAGADTQYF
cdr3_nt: TGCGCCAGCAGCGCGGGGGATGCGGGGGCAGATACGCAGTATTTT

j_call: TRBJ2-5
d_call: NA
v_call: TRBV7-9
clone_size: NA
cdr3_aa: CASSSRTAQETQYF
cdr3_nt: TGTGCCAGCAGCTCACGGACAGCACAAGAGACCCAGTACTTC

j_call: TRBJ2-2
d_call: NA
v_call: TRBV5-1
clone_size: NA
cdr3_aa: CASSLDAGNTGELFF
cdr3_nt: TGCGCCAGCAGCTTGGACGCTGGCAACACCGGGGAGCTGTTTTTT

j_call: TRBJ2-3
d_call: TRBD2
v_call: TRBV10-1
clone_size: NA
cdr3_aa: CASSESGAGDTDTQYF
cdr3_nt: TGCGCCAGCAGTGAGTCCGGTGCGGGAGACACAGATACGCAGTATTTT

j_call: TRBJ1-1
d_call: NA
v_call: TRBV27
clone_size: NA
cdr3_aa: CASSFSRTLNTEAFF
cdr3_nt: TGTGCCAGCAGTTTCTCAAGGACACTCAACACTGAAGCTTTCTTT

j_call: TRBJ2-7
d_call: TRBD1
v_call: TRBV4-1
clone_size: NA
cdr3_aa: CASSQEPGQGTYEQYF
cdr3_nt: TGCGCCAGCAGCCAAGAGCCGGGACAGGGTACCTACGAGCAGTACTTC

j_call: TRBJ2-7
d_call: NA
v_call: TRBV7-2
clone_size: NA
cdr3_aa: CASSSYRAREQYF
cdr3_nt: TGTGCCAGCAGCTCGTACAGGGCCCGCGAGCAGTACTTC

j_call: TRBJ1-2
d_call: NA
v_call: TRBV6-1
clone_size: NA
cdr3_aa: CASSDAGRTLLGYTF
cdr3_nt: TGTGCCAGCAGTGATGCAGGGAGGACTCTATTGGGCTACACCTTC

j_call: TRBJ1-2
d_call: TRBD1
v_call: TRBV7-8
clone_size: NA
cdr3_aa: CASSPGTEHYTF
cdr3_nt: TGTGCCAGCAGCCCCGGGACAGAGCACTACACCTTC

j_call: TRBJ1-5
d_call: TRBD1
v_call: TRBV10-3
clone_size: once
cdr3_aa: CATDRGYSNQPQHF
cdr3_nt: TGTGCCACGGACAGGGGGTATAGCAATCAGCCCCAGCATTTT

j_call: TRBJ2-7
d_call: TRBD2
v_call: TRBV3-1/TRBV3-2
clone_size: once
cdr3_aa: CASSHGGGADEQYF
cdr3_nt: TGTGCCAGCAGCCATGGCGGGGGGGCCGACGAGCAGTACTTC

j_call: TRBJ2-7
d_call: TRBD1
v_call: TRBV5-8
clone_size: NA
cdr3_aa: CASSLQRDSDSLTYEQYF
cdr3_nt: TGTGCCAGCAGCCTGCAACGGGACAGCGATTCCCTAACCTACGAGCAGTACTTC

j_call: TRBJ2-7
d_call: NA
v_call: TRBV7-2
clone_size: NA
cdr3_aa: CASSLEGAGGQYF
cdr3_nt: TGTGCCAGCAGCTTAGAGGGGGCGGGGGGGCAGTACTTC

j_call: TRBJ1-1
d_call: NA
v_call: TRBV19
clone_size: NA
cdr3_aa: CASSVVQSTEAFF
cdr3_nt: TGTGCCAGTAGTGTCGTCCAGTCCACTGAAGCTTTCTTT

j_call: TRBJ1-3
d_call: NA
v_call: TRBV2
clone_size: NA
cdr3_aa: CATQFEAASGNTIYF
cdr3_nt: TGTGCCACCCAATTCGAAGCCGCCTCTGGAAACACCATATATTTT

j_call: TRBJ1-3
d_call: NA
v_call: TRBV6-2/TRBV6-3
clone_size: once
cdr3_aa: CASSYSRGGNTIYF
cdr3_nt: TGTGCCAGCAGTTACTCGAGAGGAGGGAACACCATATATTTT

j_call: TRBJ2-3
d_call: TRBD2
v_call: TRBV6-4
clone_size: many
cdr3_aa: CASSVTGTSGTDTQYF
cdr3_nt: TGTGCCAGCAGTGTTACCGGGACTAGCGGAACAGATACGCAGTATTTT

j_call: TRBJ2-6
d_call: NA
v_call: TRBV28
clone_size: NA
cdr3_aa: CASSAYSSSGANVLTF
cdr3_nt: TGTGCCAGCAGTGCGTACAGTTCCTCTGGGGCCAACGTCCTGACTTTC

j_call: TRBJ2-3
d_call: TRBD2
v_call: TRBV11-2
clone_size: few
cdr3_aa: CASSSGLAGVISDTQYF
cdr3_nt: TGTGCCAGCAGCTCAGGACTAGCGGGGGTGATATCAGATACGCAGTATTTT

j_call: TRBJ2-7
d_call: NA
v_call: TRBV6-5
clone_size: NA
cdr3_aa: CASSYGPGGQYF
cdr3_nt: TGTGCCAGCAGTTACGGTCCCGGTGGGCAGTACTTC

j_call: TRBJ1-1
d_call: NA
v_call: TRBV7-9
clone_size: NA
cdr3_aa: CASTTSYITGEMNTEAFF
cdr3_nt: TGTGCCAGCACCACATCTTACATAACAGGCGAAATGAACACTGAAGCTTTCTTT

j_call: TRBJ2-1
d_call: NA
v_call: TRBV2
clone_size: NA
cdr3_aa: CASSVERGGNEQFF
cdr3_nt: TGTGCCAGCAGTGTTGAGAGGGGGGGAAATGAGCAGTTCTTC

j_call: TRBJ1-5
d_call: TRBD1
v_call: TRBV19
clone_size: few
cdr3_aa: CASSSGTGGVQPQHF
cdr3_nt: TGTGCCAGTAGTTCCGGGACAGGGGGCGTCCAGCCCCAGCATTTT